A single sample gave rise to the 8 T cell receptor beta chains below, sequenced in a study of T cell responses to AZD1222 COVID-19 vaccine. Assay used: immunoSEQ multiplex PCR; TCRdb lists only in-frame clones, some missing. The sample has 130,000 to 150,000 clones; 90% are singletons. Material: peripheral blood, obtained on day 0 of AZD1222 vaccination. Every receptor here comes from an adult in good health.

The chain uses TRBV11-3 and TRBJ2-1; D call uncertain. Germline V gene lookup returns CDR1 SGHNT and CDR2 YENEEA. The CDR3 consists of 13 residues. Trimming cost V 5 bases and J 4 bases, with 9 bases left between them. The CDR3 here is CASSLDGYNEQFF. As DNA, the CDR3 is TGTGCCAGCAGCCTGGACGGTTACAATGAGCAGTTCTTC.

The V gene is TRBV3-1 (or the pseudogene TRBV3-2), the J gene TRBJ1-1, with unresolved D. The ends were cut back, 4 bases at V and 5 bases at J, with 14 bases in the middle. This CDR3 has 14 amino acids. Germline V gene data show CDR1 as LGHDT and CDR2 as YNNKEL (reference sequence). The CDR3 nucleotides read TGTGCCAGCAGCCTAACTACCCGTGGGACTGAAGCTTTCTTT. Translated: CASSLTTRGTEAFF.

The rearrangement links TRBV7-2 to TRBJ1-6; D unclear. This CDR3 is built from 15 residues. Per germline, CDR1 SGHTA and CDR2 FQGNSA. Between the trimmed V and J ends, which lost 1 base and 7 bases, there was a span of 11 bases. CDR3 in amino acids: CASSLGLAQNSPLHF. In DNA, the CDR3 is TGTGCCAGCAGCTTAGGCCTTGCCCAAAATTCACCCCTCCACTTT.

This chain connects TRBV5-1 to TRBJ2-3; a weak D match, TRBD2 (6 bases). The V gene's germline CDR1 is SGHRS and CDR2 YFSETQ. The CDR3 has 16 residues. V was pared by 4 bases and J by 5 bases, with 20 bases between. The CDR3: CASSPPTSPTRDTQYF. The DNA for the CDR3 is TGCGCCAGCAGCCCGCCGACTAGTCCCACGCGAGATACGCAGTATTTT. Full variable domain (missing parts from reference TRBV5-1 and TRBJ2-3): KAGVTQTPRYLIKTRGQQVTLSCSPISGHRSVSWYQQTPGQGLQFLFEYFSETQRNKGNFPGRFSGRQFSNSRSEMNVSTLELGDSALYLCASSPPTSPTRDTQYFGPGTRLTVL.

The CDR3 spells CASRGMGDTQYF. The CDR3 nucleotides are TGTGCCAGCAGGGGAATGGGGGATACGCAGTATTTT. The chain employs TRBV12-3 or TRBV12-4 and TRBJ2-3; the D is unclear. This CDR3 contains 12 residues. V lost 6 bases, J lost 6 bases, and 10 bases lay in between.

This sequence joins TRBV25-1 and TRBJ2-3, with 7 positions matching TRBD1. There are 15 residues in the CDR3. Germline assignment: CDR1 MGHDK and CDR2 SYGVNS. With 4 bases clipped from V and 6 bases from J, the junction kept 10 bases outside the gene matches. The CDR3 loop reads CASSGGQSFSDTQYF. The CDR3 DNA sequence: TGTGCCAGCAGTGGGGGACAGAGTTTTTCTGATACGCAGTATTTT. Full variable domain (remainder filled in from reference TRBV25-1 and TRBJ2-3): EADIYQTPRYLVIGTGKKITLECSQTMGHDKMYWYQQDPGMELHLIHYSYGVNSTEKGDLSSESTVSRIRTEHFPLTLESARPSHTSQYLCASSGGQSFSDTQYFGPGTRLTVL.

The sample holds one count of this clone. This chain uses TRBV15 with TRBJ2-1; TRBD2 aligns across 7 bases. The germline V gene has CDR1 LNHNV and CDR2 YYDKDF (reference sequence). The V gene end was trimmed by 5 bases and the J gene end by 9 bases; junction bases not matched to a gene: 16. The CDR3 spans 16 residues. The CDR3 loop reads CATSSFGRVRAGEQFF. The CDR3 nucleotides read TGTGCCACCAGCTCCTTTGGGAGGGTTCGGGCGGGTGAGCAGTTCTTC.

The chain is built from TRBV2 and TRBJ2-6; D assignment may be TRBD1 or TRBD2 (5 bases each). This CDR3 comprises 14 residues. In germline, CDR1 is SNHLY, CDR2 FYNNEI. With 9 bases removed from V and 0 bases from J, the gap between germline ends came to 9 bases. The CDR3 is CARGPSSGANVLTF. In nucleotides, the CDR3 is TGTGCCAGGGGACCCAGCTCTGGGGCCAACGTCCTGACTTTC.